The rows below give T cell receptor beta chains drawn from one sample of a study of breast tumors, draining lymph nodes, adjacent tissues. TCRdb redid the calling of the multiplex PCR reads with MiXCR, one entry per CDR3 protein. The sample consists of over 130,000 distinct CDR3 sequences, 32% of them appearing once. Source material: axillary lymph node tissue. These receptors originate from a female donor with breast cancer. Some clones in this sample may be carry-over from other donors' samples. Each CDR3 is given with its conserved first and last residue. Fields, in order: V gene, D gene, J gene, clone size, CDR3 DNA, CDR3 protein. D genes are given only for firm matches. Size is omitted from some rows. Given values are once, few, many or a class for expanded clones.

>TRBV27|-|TRBJ1-2|-
TGTGCCAACGAGACTGCGGGCTATGGCTACACCTTC
CANETAGYGYTF
>TRBV6-5|-|TRBJ2-5|many
TGTGCCAGCAGTGGGGCAGAGACCCAGTACTTC
CASSGAETQYF
>TRBV2|TRBD1|TRBJ2-3|many
TGTGCCAGCAGAAAGACGGACAGGGTCACGGATACGCAGTATTTT
CASRKTDRVTDTQYF
>TRBV20-1|TRBD1|TRBJ1-4|-
TGCAGTGCCTCCGGGACAGGGGGCACTAATGAAAAACTGTTTTTT
CSASGTGGTNEKLFF
>TRBV19|-|TRBJ2-3|medium-sized
TGTGCCAGTAGTACCCGGACCCCAGATACGCAGTATTTT
CASSTRTPDTQYF
>TRBV20-1|-|TRBJ2-2|-
TGCAGTGCTTCCCTCGGGGGCAACGGGGAGCTGTTTTTT
CSASLGGNGELFF
>TRBV7-2|-|TRBJ2-3|-
TGTGCCAGCAGCTTCCGACAGGCCGTCCCTAGCACAGATACGCAGTATTTT
CASSFRQAVPSTDTQYF
>TRBV19|TRBD2|TRBJ2-5|many
TGTGCCAGTAGTCCTGAGCGGGGGGGGACGTTTGAAGAGACCCAGTACTTC
CASSPERGGTFEETQYF
>TRBV30|TRBD2|TRBJ2-2|many
TGTGCCTGGAGTGGGGAAGCGGGGTCGGACACCGGGGAGCTGTTTTTT
CAWSGEAGSDTGELFF
>TRBV9|TRBD2|TRBJ2-2|many
TGTGCCAGCAGCGTAGGTATTAGCGGGCACACCGGGGAGCTGTTTTTT
CASSVGISGHTGELFF
>TRBV7-3|TRBD1|TRBJ2-3|-
TGTGCCAGCAGCTTCGCGACAGGGACAAATGAGCAGTATTTT
CASSFATGTNEQYF
>TRBV2|-|TRBJ1-5|-
TGTGCCAGCAGCCGGGACAGCAATCAGCCCCAGCATTTT
CASSRDSNQPQHF
>TRBV19|-|TRBJ1-1|-
TGTGCCAGTAATAACGATATGACAGCAGAAGCTTTCTTT
CASNNDMTAEAFF
>TRBV6-2/TRBV6-3|-|TRBJ1-2|-
TGTGCCAGCAGTCACTCGACCGGGGCGTATGGCTACACCTTC
CASSHSTGAYGYTF
>TRBV5-1|-|TRBJ1-1|-
TGCGCCAGCAGCAGGGCCGGGGGGAAAGACACTGAAGCTTTCTTT
CASSRAGGKDTEAFF
>TRBV2|TRBD1|TRBJ1-2|many
TGTGCCAGCAGTCCCAGACAGGGGCACTATGGCTACACCTTC
CASSPRQGHYGYTF
>TRBV15|TRBD2|TRBJ2-1|many
TGTGCCACCAGCAGAGGGCTAGCGGGGGCCAATGAGCAGTTCTTC
CATSRGLAGANEQFF
>TRBV20-1|TRBD2|TRBJ2-1|-
TGCAGTGCTATTAGGGCTAGCGGGGGGGCCAAGTCGTTC
CSAIRASGGAKSF
>TRBV7-2|TRBD2|TRBJ2-3|many
TGTGCCAGCAGCCGACCCATAGCGGGGGGGCCACAAGATACGCAGTATTTT
CASSRPIAGGPQDTQYF
>TRBV7-3|TRBD1|TRBJ1-2|many
TGTGCCAGCAGCTTAAGCCCTGGACAGGGTGGCTATGGCTACACCTTC
CASSLSPGQGGYGYTF
>TRBV4-2|TRBD2|TRBJ2-5|-
TGTGCCAGCAGCCAAGAGCGGACTAGCGGGGGGGCCGTGGCAGATACGCAGGACTTC
CASSQERTSGGAVADTQDF
>TRBV2|-|TRBJ1-1|few
TGTGCCACCCACCGGGACACTCTACTTGAAGCTTTCTTT
CATHRDTLLEAFF
>TRBV19|TRBD1|TRBJ2-3|-
TGTGTCAGTCGCCGTGGAGGACAGGGGTACACAGATACGCAGTATTTT
CVSRRGGQGYTDTQYF
>TRBV29-1|-|TRBJ1-4|many
TGCAGCGTTGAACAGCAGGGGAAGGAAAAACTGTTTTTT
CSVEQQGKEKLFF
>TRBV5-4|TRBD1|TRBJ2-1|few
TGTGCCAGCAGCTCGGGACAGGCGGCATCCTACAATGAGCAGTTCTTC
CASSSGQAASYNEQFF
>TRBV12-3/TRBV12-4|-|TRBJ1-2|many
TGTGCCAGCAGTCAGATCAACCCACCTAACTATGGCTACACCTTC
CASSQINPPNYGYTF
>TRBV5-8|-|TRBJ2-5|many
TGTGCCAGCAGCTCTATGGCTGGGCCAAAAGGGGAGACCCAGTACTTC
CASSSMAGPKGETQYF
>TRBV7-6|-|TRBJ2-4|many
TGTGCCAGCAGCTTAGAAGCCAAAAACATTCAGTACTTC
CASSLEAKNIQYF
>TRBV28|-|TRBJ2-1|few
TGTGCCAGCAGCCCCCCTTTTCGGGGGTCAAATGAGCAGTTCTTC
CASSPPFRGSNEQFF
>TRBV6-5|-|TRBJ2-3|many
TGTGCCAGCAGTTACCGGGGGACACCAGATACGCAGTATTTT
CASSYRGTPDTQYF
>TRBV7-9|-|TRBJ2-5|-
TGTGCCAGCAGCTTAGAGGGCCAGCCAGGAGAGACCCAGTACTTC
CASSLEGQPGETQYF
>TRBV6-1|TRBD1|TRBJ1-4|many
TGTGCCAGCAGCCTAAGGGGGCGTGGCAATGAAAAACTGTTTTTT
CASSLRGRGNEKLFF
>TRBV28|TRBD1|TRBJ1-3|-
TGTGCCAGCAGTAACCAGGGGGCCTCTGGAAACACCATATATTTT
CASSNQGASGNTIYF
>TRBV7-8|-|TRBJ1-4|-
TGTGCCAGCAGCAACCGACCTCGGGGTGCAACTAATGAAAAACTGTTTTTT
CASSNRPRGATNEKLFF
>TRBV6-1|TRBD1|TRBJ2-7|-
TGTGCCAGCAGTCATACCGGGACAGGGGGCGGGTACGAGCAGTACTTC
CASSHTGTGGGYEQYF
>TRBV5-1|-|TRBJ1-5|-
TGCGCCGGCTCCCGGGGGGGGGCTTGGAATCAGCCCCAGCATTTT
CAGSRGGAWNQPQHF
>TRBV2|-|TRBJ2-3|many
TGTGCCAGCAGTCCGACCGCAGATACGCAGTATTTT
CASSPTADTQYF
>TRBV24-1|TRBD2|TRBJ2-5|many
TGTGCCACCAGTCGGGGGGGCGGAGAGACCCAGTACTTC
CATSRGGGETQYF